The entry below gives a single TCR beta chain sequence along with its context. Its specific antigen is unknown. The sample holds no much larger clone one base away, and base qualities are not on file. Synthetic TCR analog templates were spiked into each PCR so that absolute template abundance could be estimated from read counts. The immunoSEQ assay used bias-controlled V and J gene primers to amplify TCRbeta CDR3 regions from genomic DNA. Sequencing of rearranged TCRbeta segments was performed at approximately 20X coverage. The authors' analysis ran thus. Clustering was used to correct sequencing errors, and CDR3s were annotated against IMGT so that V, D and J genes could be assigned. Downstream analyses used only productive TCRbeta rearrangements, leaving out any out-of-frame or stop-codon sequences. Clonality was calculated as one minus the Shannon entropy normalized by the log of the number of unique productive sequences. Fisher's exact test with Benjamini-Hochberg correction, at a threshold of adjusted p below 0.01, was used to find clones that differed between time points or between blood and tumor. TCRdb carries this immuneACCESS record with in-frame sequences only. Its versions omit some clonotypes, under half of them owing to an unresolved V gene in the studies checked, with the rest unexplained. V and J calls and clone size are copied from that table; D and trimming were computed from the DNA. For this sample there are 85,000 to 100,000 clones; more than 75% appear just once. Roughly 2% of the sample rests with the top ten.

The sample's time point, from its label and the paper: pretreatment peripheral blood. The cohort included roughly 29 patients with locally advanced or metastatic urothelial carcinoma who were treated at Memorial Sloan Kettering on a trial protocol. Peripheral blood mononuclear cells were collected from each patient pretreatment and during treatment, giving between 1 and 8 total time points per patient. The Qiagen DNeasy Blood extraction kit was used to purify genomic DNA from total PBMCs and from tumor samples. Collected pretreatment and during treatment, PBMCs were isolated and stored as previously described. V drops 7 bases and J drops 0 bases, leaving 18 bases in between. The CDR3 measures 16 amino acids from cysteine to phenylalanine. Only CDR3 DNA remains: 48 bases, in frame from the first base. CDR1 and CDR2, looked up from the germline V gene, are SQVTM and ANQGSEA. The entry originates in a study of PD-L1 blockade in urothelial cancer (dated by TCRdb to about 2017). Context from the whole study: Every patient began therapy at some point between 2014 and 2015 and was given atezolizumab 1,200 mg intravenously every 3 weeks. About 90% of the roughly 29 patients were males with bladder-origin urothelial cancer, and about 65% of the roughly 30 reported a prior smoking history. Patients had an ECOG performance status of 0 or 1 and had received between 0 and 3 prior chemotherapy regimens. Blood samples were analyzed 3 weeks after the start of treatment (second dose) and 6 weeks after the start of treatment. A median of about 150,000 T cells and 80,000 to 100,000 unique TCRs was obtained from blood samples, and a median clonality of roughly 0.08 was observed. The study was an exploratory multi-omic analysis of somatic, immune and clinical correlates of response to PD-L1 blockade with atezolizumab in urothelial cancer. Pretreatment tumor samples and matched peripheral blood, collected serially before and after atezolizumab treatment, underwent TCR sequencing. Durable clinical benefit was defined as progression-free survival longer than 6 months, and TCR features were also tested against progression-free and overall survival. In the same patients, pretreatment tumors underwent whole exome sequencing and RNA sequencing in addition to TCR sequencing. Durable clinical benefit was achieved by nine patients but not by the remaining 20. Pretreatment blood TCR-seq was available for about 28 patients, at least one posttreatment blood collection was obtained for around 24 patients, and tumor TCR-seq was available for around 24 patients.

Findings and caveats that apply to the study as a whole: Greater expansion of tumor-associated TCR clones in peripheral blood 3 weeks after the start of treatment was observed in patients with durable benefit (n of about 21, p = 0.022). Improved progression-free and overall survival was associated with having pretreatment peripheral blood TCR clonality below the median. Because the sample size was small (n ≈ 30) and many of the analyses were exploratory, the results are meant to be hypothesis-generating.

This sample comprised PBMCs, obtained around atezolizumab (anti-PD-L1) treatment. The chain couples TRBV29-1 to TRBJ1-4, with a weak D call of TRBD1 (6 bases match). This TCR came from a man aged 55-75 years with urothelial cancer. The CDR3 loop reads CSAKQGAVTTNEKLFF. The DNA sequence is given as TGCAGCGCTAAACAGGGAGCAGTGACAACTAATGAAAAACTGTTTTTT.